A selection of T cell receptor beta chains follows, all from one sample in a study of Ad26.COV2.S vaccination and SARS-CoV-2 variants. Sequencing was performed with immunoSEQ multiplex PCR; in TCRdb, only in-frame clones are kept and a portion is missing. The sample carries hundreds of thousands of clones, around 92% recorded once. The material sequenced was peripheral blood, taken in a trial of Ad26.COV2.S vaccine versus placebo. The receptors shown here come from a person aged 18-60 years who received the Ad26.COV2.S COVID-19 vaccine or a placebo. Each CDR3 is given with its conserved first and last residue. The D gene is left open where the match is weak. Part of the rows lack a size; the others show once, few, many or a class for expanded clones.

DNA: TGTGCCAGCAGACGACAGGGAGCTGGGGCCAACGTCCTGACTTTC; CDR3: CASRRQGAGANVLTF; D: TRBD1; J: TRBJ2-6; length: 15; V: TRBV6-5; size: NA
DNA: TGTGCCAGCAGTTTCAGGAACACCGGGGAGCTGTTTTTT; CDR3: CASSFRNTGELFF; D: NA; J: TRBJ2-2; length: 13; V: TRBV12-3/TRBV12-4; size: NA
DNA: TGTGCCAGCAGCTTATCCGGATTAAATGAAAAACTGTTTTTT; CDR3: CASSLSGLNEKLFF; D: NA; J: TRBJ1-4; length: 14; V: TRBV25-1; size: NA
DNA: TGTGCCAGCAGTTTTAGCGCTTATCGTCTGGCCAAAAACATTCAGTACTTC; CDR3: CASSFSAYRLAKNIQYF; D: NA; J: TRBJ2-4; length: 17; V: TRBV11-3; size: NA
DNA: TGTGCCAGCAGCAGGGACAGTCTGCTGGGGACTAATGAAAAACTGTTTTTT; CDR3: CASSRDSLLGTNEKLFF; D: TRBD1; J: TRBJ1-4; length: 17; V: TRBV7-2; size: NA
DNA: TGCAGCGTTATACCCTGGGACAGGGGGCCCGATGGCTACACCTTC; CDR3: CSVIPWDRGPDGYTF; D: TRBD1; J: TRBJ1-2; length: 15; V: TRBV29-1; size: NA
DNA: TGTGCCAGCAGCTTAGGGATGAACACTGAAGCTTTCTTT; CDR3: CASSLGMNTEAFF; D: NA; J: TRBJ1-1; length: 13; V: TRBV7-6; size: NA
DNA: TGTGCCAGCAGTTTAAAGGGACAGGGAGGAGGGGTTCGAGGCTACACCTTC; CDR3: CASSLKGQGGGVRGYTF; D: TRBD1; J: TRBJ1-2; length: 17; V: TRBV27; size: NA
DNA: TGTGCCTGGAGTGCGGGGGGTATCGGCAAAAACATTCAGTACTTC; CDR3: CAWSAGGIGKNIQYF; D: TRBD2; J: TRBJ2-4; length: 15; V: TRBV30; size: NA
DNA: TGTGCCAGCAGCCCATTTAGCGGCGAGCAGTTCTTC; CDR3: CASSPFSGEQFF; D: NA; J: TRBJ2-1; length: 12; V: TRBV7-9; size: NA
DNA: TGCGCCAGCAAGGCAGGAAACAATCAGCCCCAGCATTTT; CDR3: CASKAGNNQPQHF; D: NA; J: TRBJ1-5; length: 13; V: TRBV10-2; size: NA
DNA: TGCGCCGGACAGATACAAGAGACCCAGTACTTC; CDR3: CAGQIQETQYF; D: NA; J: TRBJ2-5; length: 11; V: TRBV20-1; size: NA
DNA: TGTGCCTGGAGTGTCACAGATAATCAGCCCCAGCATTTT; CDR3: CAWSVTDNQPQHF; D: NA; J: TRBJ1-5; length: 13; V: TRBV30; size: NA
DNA: TGTGCCAGCAGCTTAAAAGGGACGGTCTTTGTGCAGTACTTC; CDR3: CASSLKGTVFVQYF; D: NA; J: TRBJ2-7; length: 14; V: TRBV5-8; size: NA
DNA: TGTGCCAGCAGCGACGGGATCAGGCTCCAGAACACCATATATTTT; CDR3: CASSDGIRLQNTIYF; D: NA; J: TRBJ1-3; length: 15; V: TRBV7-8; size: NA
DNA: TGCAGCGTTGAGCGGGTCCAAGAGACCCAGTACTTC; CDR3: CSVERVQETQYF; D: NA; J: TRBJ2-5; length: 12; V: TRBV29-1; size: once
DNA: TGTGCCAGCAGCTTAGGTGACAGTGTCCCCCGTGCCACAGATACGCAGTATTTT; CDR3: CASSLGDSVPRATDTQYF; D: NA; J: TRBJ2-3; length: 18; V: TRBV7-2; size: once
DNA: TGCGCCAGCAGCCAAGATTACAGCGGGGGGGTTGCATACAATGAGCAGTTCTTC; CDR3: CASSQDYSGGVAYNEQFF; D: TRBD2; J: TRBJ2-1; length: 18; V: TRBV4-1; size: NA
DNA: TGTGCCAGTAGTATGTCAGGGGGCGGAAACAATGAGCAGTTCTTC; CDR3: CASSMSGGGNNEQFF; D: TRBD1; J: TRBJ2-1; length: 15; V: TRBV19; size: NA
DNA: TGTGCCAGCAGTTACTCAGGGGGCGGCGGCTATGGCTACACCTTC; CDR3: CASSYSGGGGYGYTF; D: TRBD1; J: TRBJ1-2; length: 15; V: TRBV27; size: NA
DNA: TGTGCCAGCAGCCAAGAGGTCAACGCCGGGGGGGCCTTTGTGGGAGAGACCCAGTACTTC; CDR3: CASSQEVNAGGAFVGETQYF; D: TRBD2; J: TRBJ2-5; length: 20; V: TRBV14; size: NA
DNA: TGTGCCACCAGCAGACAGGGGGCCGATGGCTACACCTTC; CDR3: CATSRQGADGYTF; D: TRBD1; J: TRBJ1-2; length: 13; V: TRBV15; size: NA
DNA: TGTGCCAGCAGCCCACTACTGTTTGCGAGGGGAGGGTCTGGTTCTGGAAACACCATATATTTT; CDR3: CASSPLLFARGGSGSGNTIYF; D: NA; J: TRBJ1-3; length: 21; V: TRBV28; size: once